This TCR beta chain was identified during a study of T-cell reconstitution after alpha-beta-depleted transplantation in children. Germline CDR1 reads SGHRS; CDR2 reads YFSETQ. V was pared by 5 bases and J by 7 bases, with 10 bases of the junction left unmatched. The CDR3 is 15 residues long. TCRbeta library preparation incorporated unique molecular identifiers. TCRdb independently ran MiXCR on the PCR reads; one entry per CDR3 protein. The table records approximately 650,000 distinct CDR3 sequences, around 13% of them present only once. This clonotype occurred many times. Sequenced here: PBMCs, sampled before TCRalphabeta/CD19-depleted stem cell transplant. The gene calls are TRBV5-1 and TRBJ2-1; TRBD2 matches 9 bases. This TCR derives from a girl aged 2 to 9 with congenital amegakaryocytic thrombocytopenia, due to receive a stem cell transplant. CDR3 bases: TGCGCCAGCAGATCGGGACTAGCAGACTGGAATGAGCAGTTCTTC. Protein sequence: CASRSGLADWNEQFF.